These T cell receptor beta chains were read from a single sample in a study of T cell clones after liver transplantation. Libraries were prepared by immunoSEQ multiplex PCR; TCRdb keeps only in-frame clonotypes and omits some of them. The table lists about 47,000 clones, approximately 87% of them singletons, with around 14% in the top ten. This specimen was CD8+ T cells from blood, taken 12 months after liver transplant. The receptors stem from a human patient who received a liver transplant. The graft donor may have contributed some T cells. Each CDR3 is given with its conserved first and last residue. The order of the fields is V gene, J gene, D gene, clone size, CDR3 protein, CDR3 DNA. D genes are given only for firm matches. Clone sizes are given selectively: once, few, many, or a class where the clone is expanded.

>TRBV19|TRBJ1-5|.|.
CASSIGDGRRNQPQHF
TGTGCCAGTAGTATCGGGGACGGCAGACGAAATCAGCCCCAGCATTTT
>TRBV5-4|TRBJ2-6|.|.
CASSFGTGANVLTF
TGTGCCAGCAGCTTTGGAACTGGGGCCAACGTCCTGACTTTC
>TRBV12-5|TRBJ2-2|TRBD2|.
CASGLVLSGSIPGELFF
TGTGCTAGTGGTTTGGTACTTAGCGGGAGCATCCCCGGGGAGCTGTTTTTT
>TRBV5-4|TRBJ1-1|.|.
CASSLAAREAFF
TGTGCCAGCAGCTTGGCCGCGAGAGAAGCTTTCTTT
>TRBV5-4|TRBJ2-4|.|.
CASSLGGGVAKNIQYF
TGTGCCAGCAGCTTGGGAGGCGGGGTAGCCAAAAACATTCAGTACTTC
>TRBV29-1|TRBJ1-3|.|.
CSVETTESSGNTIYF
TGCAGCGTTGAGACGACGGAAAGCTCTGGAAACACCATATATTTT
>TRBV5-1|TRBJ2-7|TRBD1|.
CASSLAGGQGWYEQYF
TGCGCCAGCAGCTTGGCCGGTGGACAGGGGTGGTACGAGCAGTACTTC
>TRBV7-8|TRBJ2-5|TRBD1|.
CASSLEGTGTDQETQYF
TGTGCCAGCAGCTTAGAGGGGACAGGGACCGATCAAGAGACCCAGTACTTC
>TRBV7-9|TRBJ2-7|TRBD2|.
CASSTSGRDEQYF
TGTGCCAGCAGCACTAGCGGGAGAGACGAGCAGTACTTC
>TRBV7-9|TRBJ2-7|TRBD2|.
CASSHGLAGSYEQYF
TGTGCCAGCAGCCACGGACTAGCGGGTTCCTACGAGCAGTACTTC
>TRBV19|TRBJ1-5|.|.
CASSISEAGNQPQHF
TGTGCCAGTAGTATAAGTGAGGCGGGCAATCAGCCCCAGCATTTT
>TRBV10-3|TRBJ1-2|.|.
CAISGLTDHGYTF
TGTGCCATCAGTGGTCTGACAGATCATGGCTACACCTTC
>TRBV5-4|TRBJ1-3|.|.
CASSKGRSSGNTIYF
TGTGCCAGCAGCAAGGGACGGTCCTCTGGAAACACCATATATTTT
>TRBV7-9|TRBJ1-1|.|.
CASRGWTEAFF
TGTGCCAGCAGGGGGTGGACTGAAGCTTTCTTT
>TRBV9|TRBJ2-1|TRBD2|once
CASGWGGTYNEQFF
TGTGCCAGCGGATGGGGGGGAACATACAATGAGCAGTTCTTC
>TRBV9|TRBJ2-7|TRBD2|.
CASSAGLVENEQYF
TGTGCCAGCAGCGCCGGACTAGTCGAAAACGAGCAGTACTTC
>TRBV19|TRBJ1-5|TRBD1|.
CASSPTGGGQPQHF
TGTGCCAGTAGCCCTACAGGGGGCGGTCAGCCCCAGCATTTT
>TRBV7-8|TRBJ2-1|.|.
CASSLGLQPEQFF
TGTGCCAGCAGCTTAGGTCTCCAGCCTGAGCAGTTCTTC
>TRBV4-3|TRBJ2-7|.|once
CASPEVQRVQGYSSYEQYF
TGCGCCAGCCCTGAGGTCCAGCGGGTCCAGGGGTACAGCTCCTACGAGCAGTACTTC
>TRBV5-1|TRBJ1-1|TRBD1|.
CASSLNRGAEAFF
TGCGCCAGCAGCTTGAACAGGGGCGCTGAAGCTTTCTTT
>TRBV19|TRBJ2-3|.|.
CASSMTIADTQYF
TGTGCCAGTAGTATGACGATCGCAGATACGCAGTATTTT
>TRBV28|TRBJ2-1|TRBD2|.
CASSVLTSLYNEQFF
TGTGCCAGCAGTGTGCTGACTAGCCTCTACAATGAGCAGTTCTTC
>TRBV10-3|TRBJ1-1|.|.
CAISEGWGSTEAFF
TGTGCCATCAGTGAAGGTTGGGGATCCACTGAAGCTTTCTTT
>TRBV11-3|TRBJ2-1|TRBD1|.
CASSLGRGQGGNEQFF
TGTGCCAGCAGCTTAGGTAGGGGACAGGGGGGGAATGAGCAGTTCTTC
>TRBV27|TRBJ2-7|.|.
CASSYKQVYEQYF
TGTGCCAGCAGTTACAAACAGGTATACGAGCAGTACTTC
>TRBV6-4|TRBJ2-5|.|.
CASSDSREAQTGNGRGETQYF
TGTGCCAGCAGTGACTCGAGGGAAGCCCAAACGGGCAACGGGAGAGGGGAGACCCAGTACTTC
>TRBV27|TRBJ1-5|.|.
CASSLEGSNQPQHF
TGTGCCAGCAGTTTAGAGGGTAGCAATCAGCCCCAGCATTTT
>TRBV5-1|TRBJ1-1|.|.
CASSLEDRKGLNTEAFF
TGCGCCAGCAGCTTGGAGGACAGAAAGGGACTGAACACTGAAGCTTTCTTT
>TRBV7-6|TRBJ1-5|.|.
CASTPGVNQPQHF
TGTGCCAGCACTCCGGGCGTCAATCAGCCCCAGCATTTT
>TRBV27|TRBJ1-1|.|.
CASSLSAGSMNTEAFF
TGTGCCAGCAGTTTATCGGCAGGCTCCATGAACACTGAAGCTTTCTTT
>TRBV15|TRBJ2-7|.|.
CATSRDPPFVDSYEQYF
TGTGCCACCAGCAGAGATCCCCCCTTTGTGGACAGCTACGAGCAGTACTTC
>TRBV28|TRBJ2-7|TRBD1|.
CASWDRAAYEQYF
TGTGCCAGCTGGGACAGGGCAGCCTACGAGCAGTACTTC
>TRBV28|TRBJ2-7|.|.
CASSLNRVLSYEQYF
TGTGCCAGCAGTTTGAACAGGGTTCTCTCCTACGAGCAGTACTTC
>TRBV7-9|TRBJ2-2|.|few
CASSQRQWEANTGELFF
TGTGCCAGCAGCCAGAGACAGTGGGAGGCAAACACCGGGGAGCTGTTTTTT
>TRBV5-8|TRBJ1-2|.|.
CASSLRRDPNYGYTF
TGTGCCAGCAGCTTACGTCGGGACCCGAACTATGGCTACACCTTC
>TRBV19|TRBJ1-5|.|.
CASSTGWQPQHF
TGTGCCAGTAGTACAGGGTGGCAGCCCCAGCATTTT
>TRBV11-2|TRBJ1-1|.|once
CASSSNGHSMNTEAFF
TGTGCCAGCAGCTCAAACGGACATTCGATGAACACTGAAGCTTTCTTT
>TRBV5-1|TRBJ1-1|.|.
CASVFEVGNTEAFF
TGCGCCAGCGTCTTTGAAGTAGGGAACACTGAAGCTTTCTTT
>TRBV10-2|TRBJ2-3|.|.
CASSGSLTDTQYF
TGCGCCAGCAGTGGGTCTCTCACAGATACGCAGTATTTT
>TRBV7-9|TRBJ2-2|.|.
CASSHDITGELFF
TGTGCCAGCAGCCACGACATCACCGGGGAGCTGTTTTTT
>TRBV2|TRBJ2-5|.|.
CASSPYGLPQETQYF
TGTGCCAGCAGCCCTTACGGGCTCCCCCAAGAGACCCAGTACTTC
>TRBV5-4|TRBJ2-1|.|.
CASSLAGTGHNEQFF
TGTGCCAGCAGCTTGGCCGGGACTGGACACAATGAGCAGTTCTTC
>TRBV7-9|TRBJ1-5|.|.
CASSSMDQPQHF
TGTGCCAGCAGCTCCATGGATCAGCCCCAGCATTTT
>TRBV28|TRBJ2-1|.|.
CASSLLMMGNEQFF
TGTGCCAGCAGTTTGCTCATGATGGGCAATGAGCAGTTCTTC
>TRBV29-1|TRBJ2-3|.|once
CSTEGQIVDTQYF
TGCAGTACAGAAGGGCAAATTGTAGATACGCAGTATTTT
>TRBV11-2|TRBJ1-2|.|.
CASSFRTVPLHGYTF
TGTGCCAGCAGCTTTCGGACAGTCCCGCTTCATGGCTACACCTTC
>TRBV7-8|TRBJ1-5|TRBD1|.
CASSLELRTGANQPQHF
TGTGCCAGCAGCTTAGAATTGAGGACAGGGGCCAATCAGCCCCAGCATTTT
>TRBV7-9|TRBJ2-1|.|.
CASSFLTNEQFF
TGTGCCAGCAGCTTTTTAACGAATGAGCAGTTCTTC
>TRBV29-1|TRBJ2-3|TRBD2|.
CSVEGPAGASTDTQYF
TGCAGCGTTGAAGGCCCTGCGGGAGCATCCACAGATACGCAGTATTTT
>TRBV4-1|TRBJ2-1|TRBD2|.
CASASGTSSYNEQFF
TGCGCCAGCGCCTCCGGGACTAGCTCCTACAATGAGCAGTTCTTC
>TRBV30|TRBJ1-1|TRBD1|once
CAWSVGQPMNTEAFF
TGTGCCTGGAGTGTGGGACAGCCCATGAACACTGAAGCTTTCTTT
>TRBV4-2|TRBJ2-7|TRBD2|.
CASSQGTSYEQYF
TGTGCCAGCAGCCAAGGGACTAGCTACGAGCAGTACTTC
>TRBV29-1|TRBJ1-1|.|.
CSVDLGGTEAFF
TGCAGCGTTGATCTGGGAGGGACTGAAGCTTTCTTT
>TRBV4-1|TRBJ1-4|.|.
CASSQDGTQREKLFF
TGCGCCAGCAGCCAAGACGGAACCCAACGGGAAAAACTGTTTTTT